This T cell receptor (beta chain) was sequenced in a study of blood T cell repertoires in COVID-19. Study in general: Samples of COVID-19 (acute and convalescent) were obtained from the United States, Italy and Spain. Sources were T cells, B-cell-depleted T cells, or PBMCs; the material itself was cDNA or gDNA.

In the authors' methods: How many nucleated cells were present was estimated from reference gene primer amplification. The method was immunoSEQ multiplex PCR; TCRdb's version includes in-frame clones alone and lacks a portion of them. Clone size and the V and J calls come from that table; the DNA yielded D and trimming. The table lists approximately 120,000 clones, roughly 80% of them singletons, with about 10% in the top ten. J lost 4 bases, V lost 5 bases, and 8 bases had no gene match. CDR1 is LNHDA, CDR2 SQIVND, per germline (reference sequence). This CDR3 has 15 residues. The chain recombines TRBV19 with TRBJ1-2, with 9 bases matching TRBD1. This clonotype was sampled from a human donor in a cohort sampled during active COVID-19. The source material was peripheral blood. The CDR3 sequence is CASSYRDRVIYGYTF. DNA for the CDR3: TGTGCCAGTAGTTACCGGGACAGGGTAATCTATGGCTACACCTTC. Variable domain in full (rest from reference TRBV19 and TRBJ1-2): DGGITQSPKYLFRKEGQNVTLSCEQNLNHDAMYWYRQDPGQGLRLIYYSQIVNDFQKGDIAEGYSVSREKKESFPLTVTSAQKNPTAFYLCASSYRDRVIYGYTFGSGTRLTVV.